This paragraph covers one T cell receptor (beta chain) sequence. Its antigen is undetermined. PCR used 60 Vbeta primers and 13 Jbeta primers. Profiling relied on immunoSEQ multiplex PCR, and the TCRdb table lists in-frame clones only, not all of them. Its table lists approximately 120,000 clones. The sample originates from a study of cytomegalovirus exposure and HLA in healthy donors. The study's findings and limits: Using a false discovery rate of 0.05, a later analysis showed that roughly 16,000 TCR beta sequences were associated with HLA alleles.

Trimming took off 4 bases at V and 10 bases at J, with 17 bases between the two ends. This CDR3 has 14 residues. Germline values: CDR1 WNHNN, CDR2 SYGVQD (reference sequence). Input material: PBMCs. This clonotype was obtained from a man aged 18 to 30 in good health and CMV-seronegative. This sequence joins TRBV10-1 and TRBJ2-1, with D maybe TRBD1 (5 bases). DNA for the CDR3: TGCGCCAGCAGTGGGACAAAAACAGCAAGCGAGCAGTTCTTC. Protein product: CASSGTKTASEQFF.